These 6 T cell receptor beta chains originate from one sample sequenced in a study of blood T cell repertoires in COVID-19. Profiling relied on immunoSEQ multiplex PCR, and the TCRdb table lists in-frame clones only, not all of them. The sample consists of tens of thousands of clones, 85% to 90% of them appearing once. The specimen was peripheral blood. The origin of the receptors is a human donor with active COVID-19. The donor label of this sample is uncertain.

V gene TRBV5-4 combines with J gene TRBJ2-7; 8 bases fit TRBD1. The V segment lost 2 bases and the J segment 4 bases; nucleotides outside the gene matches: 5. The CDR3 spans 14 residues. Germline CDR1 and CDR2: SGHNT and YYREEE (reference sequence). The CDR3 loop is CASSFPGQGYEQYF. Here the CDR3 DNA reads TGTGCCAGCAGCTTTCCTGGACAGGGATACGAGCAGTACTTC.

The gene calls are TRBV2 and TRBJ2-5; weak D call: TRBD2 (5 bases). V was cut by 6 bases and J by 2 bases, with 13 bases left in between. CDR3 length: 14 amino acids. In germline, CDR1 is SNHLY, CDR2 FYNNEI. The CDR3 nucleotides read TGTGCCAGCAGGAGGGAGCATTCGCAAGAGACCCAGTACTTC. This codes for CASRREHSQETQYF.

The chain uses TRBV19 and TRBJ1-1; TRBD1 matches at 8 bases. The CDR3 totals 15 residues. Germline CDR1 is LNHDA and CDR2 is SQIVND (reference sequence). V trimming: 0 bases; J trimming: 6 bases; junction bases outside the gene matches: 6. CDR3 loop: CASSIEGRGRAEAFF. CDR3 nucleotide sequence: TGTGCCAGTAGTATAGAAGGCAGGGGGCGAGCTGAAGCTTTCTTT.

CDR3 coding DNA: TGTGCCAGCAGTCTCCATGGGACAGGGGGCGCCGGCTATGGCTACACCTTC. Its translation: CASSLHGTGGAGYGYTF. V gene TRBV27 combines with J gene TRBJ1-2, with 12 bases lining up with TRBD1. Germline V gene sequence: CDR1 MNHEY, CDR2 SMNVEV (reference sequence). The CDR3 extends over 17 amino acids. V lost 5 bases, J lost 4 bases, and 11 bases stayed unmatched.

The chain combines TRBV4-1 with TRBJ2-2; TRBD2 might be the D (6 bases). Germline loops: CDR1 MGHRA, CDR2 YSYEKL. Between the trimmed V and J ends, which lost 3 bases and 7 bases, there was a span of 12 bases. This CDR3 is built from 14 residues. Here the CDR3 reads CASSQGGNVGELFF. The CDR3 bases are TGCGCCAGCAGCCAGGGGGGAAATGTCGGGGAGCTGTTTTTT.

This chain uses TRBV18 with TRBJ1-2, with 9 bases aligning to TRBD1. J gave up 8 bases and V 3 bases, and 4 bases lay outside the gene matches. Germline CDR1 is KGHSH and CDR2 is LQKENI. CDR3 length equals 13 residues. CDR3 protein: CASSPGTGLGYTF. The DNA of the CDR3 is TGTGCCAGCTCACCCGGGACAGGGTTAGGCTACACCTTC.